The clone carrying this T cell receptor (beta chain) was counted between two and nine times. These data belong to a study of T cell repertoires in cytomegalovirus infection. TCRdb redid the calling of the reads with MiXCR, one entry per CDR3 protein. This sample has about 740,000 distinct CDR3 sequences; 35% to 45% occur once, and the top ten carry about 2.8%. The CDR3 sequence is 15 residues long. Germline V gives CDR1 MNHNS, CDR2 SASEGT. V shed 4 bases and J 8 bases; nucleotides not matched to a gene: 12. The chain joins TRBV6-1 to TRBJ1-2, with 8 bases identical to TRBD1. The clonotype comes from a human donor in good health (CMV status not recorded). Some clones in this sample may be carry-over from other donors' samples. Sequenced input: PBMCs. CDR3 bases: TGTGCCAGCAGTGCGACTCCCCAGGGGGCGTTCGGCTACACCTTC. Amino acid sequence: CASSATPQGAFGYTF.